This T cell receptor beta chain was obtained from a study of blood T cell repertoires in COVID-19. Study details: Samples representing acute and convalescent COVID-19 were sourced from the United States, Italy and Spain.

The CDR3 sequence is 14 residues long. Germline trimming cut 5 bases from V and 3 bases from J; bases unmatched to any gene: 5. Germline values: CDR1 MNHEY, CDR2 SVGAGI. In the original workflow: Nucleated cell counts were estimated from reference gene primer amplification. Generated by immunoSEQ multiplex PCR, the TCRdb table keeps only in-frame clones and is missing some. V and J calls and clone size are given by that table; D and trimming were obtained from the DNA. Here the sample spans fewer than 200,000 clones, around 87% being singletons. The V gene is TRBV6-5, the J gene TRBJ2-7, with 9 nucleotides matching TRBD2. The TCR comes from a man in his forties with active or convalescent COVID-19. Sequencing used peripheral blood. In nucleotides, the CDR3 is TGTGCCAGCAGTCGACTAGCGGAAGTCTACGAGCAGTACTTC. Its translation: CASSRLAEVYEQYF.